Listed below are T cell receptor beta chains from one sample, sequenced in a study of shared clonotypes between healthy human individuals. TCRdb's table, derived via immunoSEQ multiplex PCR, lists solely in-frame clones and lacks some. The table shows 470,000 or so clones, with approximately 82% occurring only once. Sequenced: PBMCs. Every receptor here comes from a woman in her thirties or forties in good health. Some clones in this sample may be carry-over from other donors' samples. Each CDR3 is given with its conserved first and last residue. The D gene is left open where the match is weak. Clone size is shown for a subset of rows, as once, few, many or a class of expanded clone.

CDR3 length	V gene	clone size	D gene	J gene	CDR3 protein	CDR3 DNA
16	TRBV5-8	few	TRBD2	TRBJ2-1	CASSLVREGRWNEQFF	TGTGCCAGCAGCTTGGTGCGGGAGGGCCGGTGGAATGAGCAGTTCTTC
15	TRBV18	-	TRBD2	TRBJ2-1	CASSPIAGAYNEQFF	TGTGCCAGCTCACCGATAGCGGGAGCCTACAATGAGCAGTTCTTC
15	TRBV9	-	TRBD2	TRBJ2-1	CASSAREGAYNEQFF	TGTGCCAGCAGCGCTCGGGAGGGGGCCTACAATGAGCAGTTCTTC
13	TRBV7-8	-	-	TRBJ2-5	CASSPTPQETQYF	TGTGCCAGCAGCCCGACACCCCAAGAGACCCAGTACTTC
13	TRBV14	few	-	TRBJ2-1	CASSQALFNEQFF	TGTGCCAGCAGCCAAGCACTTTTCAATGAGCAGTTCTTC
15	TRBV19	-	-	TRBJ2-2	CASSGASSATGELFF	TGTGCCAGTAGTGGGGCTAGCTCGGCCACCGGGGAGCTGTTTTTT
19	TRBV9	few	TRBD2	TRBJ2-3	CASSRRPSGRAERTDTQYF	TGTGCCAGCAGCCGGAGGCCGAGCGGGAGGGCCGAGAGGACAGATACGCAGTATTTT
11	TRBV11-2	-	-	TRBJ2-1	CASSLVDEQFF	TGTGCCAGCAGCTTAGTCGATGAGCAGTTCTTC
13	TRBV30	-	TRBD2	TRBJ2-7	CALHRAGGLEQYF	TGTGCCCTGCATCGGGCGGGAGGGCTAGAGCAGTACTTC
16	TRBV10-3	-	-	TRBJ2-1	CAISETRDGTYNEQFF	TGTGCCATCAGTGAAACCCGGGACGGAACCTACAATGAGCAGTTCTTC
14	TRBV6-1	-	TRBD1	TRBJ2-7	CASIGGLPGYEQYF	TGTGCCAGCATAGGGGGCCTACCCGGGTACGAGCAGTACTTC
17	TRBV7-7	once	TRBD2	TRBJ2-3	CASSLGSSGGSTDTQYF	TGTGCCAGCAGCTTAGGCAGTAGCGGGGGAAGCACAGATACGCAGTATTTT
15	TRBV5-1	-	TRBD1	TRBJ1-1	CASSFYPGGGTEAFF	TGCGCCAGCAGCTTTTACCCAGGGGGAGGCACTGAAGCTTTCTTT
13	TRBV6-5	once	-	TRBJ1-1	CASNPGRSGIAFF	TGTGCCAGCAACCCCGGAAGATCGGGGATCGCTTTCTTT
18	TRBV4-3	-	-	TRBJ2-3	CASSTNPPTRVYTDTQYF	TGCGCCAGCAGCACCAATCCCCCAACCAGGGTTTACACAGATACGCAGTATTTT
11	TRBV2	-	-	TRBJ2-3	CASGAGDTQYF	TGTGCCAGCGGGGCAGGGGATACGCAGTATTTT
13	TRBV5-1	-	TRBD1	TRBJ1-2	CASSKPGQGAHTF	TGCGCCAGCAGCAAACCGGGACAGGGGGCCCACACCTTC
14	TRBV10-3	-	TRBD2	TRBJ2-1	CAIGAGGGWIEQFF	TGTGCCATCGGGGCGGGAGGTGGTTGGATTGAGCAGTTCTTC
11	TRBV20-1	-	-	TRBJ1-3	CSARLGDTIYF	TGCAGTGCTCGCCTTGGTGACACCATATATTTT
15	TRBV5-6	-	-	TRBJ2-2	CASSLPRQVPGELFF	TGTGCCAGCAGCTTGCCACGGCAGGTCCCCGGGGAGCTGTTTTTT
12	TRBV13	once	-	TRBJ1-4	CASSFGAEKLFF	TGTGCCAGCAGCTTCGGAGCGGAAAAACTGTTTTTT
15	TRBV18	-	-	TRBJ1-1	CASSPVMSKGLGAFF	TGTGCCAGCTCACCGGTTATGTCAAAGGGCTTGGGAGCTTTCTTT
15	TRBV5-4	-	-	TRBJ1-1	CASSYLGDWGTEAFF	TGTGCCAGCAGCTATCTTGGGGATTGGGGCACTGAAGCTTTCTTT
12	TRBV2	few	TRBD1	TRBJ1-1	CASGQGYTEAFF	TGTGCCAGCGGACAGGGTTATACTGAAGCTTTCTTT
16	TRBV7-3	-	TRBD2	TRBJ2-1	CASSLNSRELSYEQFF	TGTGCCAGCAGCTTAAACTCGCGGGAGCTGTCTTATGAGCAGTTCTTC
14	TRBV5-4	-	TRBD1	TRBJ1-2	CASSLGDRDYGYTF	TGTGCCAGCAGCCTGGGGGACAGGGACTATGGCTACACCTTC
18	TRBV15	-	TRBD2	TRBJ2-5	CATSRVRTSGGYQETQYF	TGTGCCACCAGCAGAGTCCGGACTAGCGGGGGATACCAAGAGACCCAGTACTTC
16	TRBV11-1	-	-	TRBJ2-2	CASTRVGGMETGELFF	TGTGCCAGCACCCGAGTTGGGGGGATGGAAACCGGGGAGCTGTTTTTT
12	TRBV28	-	-	TRBJ1-3	CASRLTGNTIYF	TGTGCCAGCAGGCTGACTGGAAACACCATATATTTT
14	TRBV7-2	-	-	TRBJ2-1	CASSPSQAYNEQFF	TGTGCCAGCAGCCCCAGCCAAGCCTACAATGAGCAGTTCTTC
13	TRBV28	-	-	TRBJ2-2	CASSLTGTGELFF	TGTGCCAGCAGTTTAACAGGGACTGGGGAGCTGTTTTTT
14	TRBV29-1	-	TRBD1	TRBJ1-4	CSVGDREYNEKLFF	TGCAGCGTTGGAGACAGGGAATATAATGAAAAACTGTTTTTT
14	TRBV5-6	-	-	TRBJ2-5	CASSPGAGKETQYF	TGTGCCAGCAGTCCAGGGGCGGGGAAGGAGACCCAGTACTTC
13	TRBV29-1	-	TRBD2	TRBJ2-7	CSVGIAGAYEQYF	TGCAGCGTTGGAATAGCGGGGGCCTACGAGCAGTACTTC
11	TRBV20-1	-	-	TRBJ1-2	CSASPNYGYTF	TGCAGTGCTAGTCCGAACTATGGCTACACCTTC
16	TRBV28	-	-	TRBJ1-5	CASSLWGGGLGQPQHF	TGTGCCAGCAGTTTATGGGGTGGGGGGCTAGGTCAGCCCCAGCATTTT
13	TRBV28	-	-	TRBJ1-2	CASSFRGLYGYTF	TGTGCCAGCAGTTTTAGAGGGTTGTATGGCTACACCTTC
13	TRBV30	few	-	TRBJ1-5	CAWRRGGDQPQHF	TGTGCCTGGAGACGGGGGGGAGATCAGCCCCAGCATTTT
14	TRBV4-2	-	-	TRBJ2-1	CASSPDGSYNEQFF	TGTGCCAGCAGCCCGGACGGCTCCTACAATGAGCAGTTCTTC
12	TRBV19	-	-	TRBJ2-7	CDPGTPAYEQYF	TGCGATCCCGGGACGCCAGCCTACGAGCAGTACTTC
11	TRBV9	-	-	TRBJ1-2	CASKGVYGYTF	TGTGCCAGCAAGGGAGTCTATGGCTACACCTTC
15	TRBV18	once	-	TRBJ1-1	CASSPLPGDGTEAFF	TGTGCCAGCTCACCACTGCCGGGGGACGGGACTGAAGCTTTCTTT
14	TRBV19	-	TRBD1	TRBJ2-3	CASRTTGWTDTQYF	TGTGCCAGTAGGACGACAGGGTGGACAGATACGCAGTATTTT
13	TRBV27	-	-	TRBJ2-7	CASSTPLAGVQYF	TGTGCCAGCAGTACCCCTTTAGCCGGGGTGCAGTACTTC
13	TRBV7-9	-	-	TRBJ1-3	CASSQTPGNTIYF	TGTGCCAGCAGCCAGACCCCAGGAAACACCATATATTTT
15	TRBV5-4	-	TRBD1	TRBJ2-7	CASSLGTGGHYEQYF	TGTGCCAGCAGCCTAGGGACAGGGGGCCACTACGAGCAGTACTTC
12	TRBV7-9	-	-	TRBJ2-3	CASSRERSTQYF	TGTGCCAGCAGCCGGGAGAGGAGTACGCAGTATTTT
15	TRBV5-1	-	-	TRBJ1-5	CASSLEGIQGQPQHF	TGCGCCAGCAGCTTGGAAGGGATACAGGGACAGCCCCAGCATTTT